This TCR beta chain was identified in a study of shared clonotypes between healthy human individuals. It was into CD45RA+ naive and CD45RA-negative memory subsets that the CD4+ cells were split. Concerning this clone itself: Its specificity is not known. This same CDR3 is encoded by further DNA sequences in the sample.

Notes on the study in general: Naive subsets generally had larger estimated richness than memory subsets. Sampling used blood alone; tissue repertoires probably differ.

Authors' analysis steps: ImmunoSEQ output held junction-only sequences without quality scores, so filtering differed. Using immunoSEQ multiplex PCR, the repertoire was profiled, and TCRdb retains in-frame clones only, with some absent. Clone size and the V and J calls come from that table; the DNA yielded D and trimming. The data contain a few million clones, around nine tenths of them seen just once; the ten biggest clones take up roughly 0.13%. Germline loops: CDR1 SGHRS, CDR2 YFSETQ. The CDR3 has 15 amino acids. V trimming: 0 bases; J trimming: 1 base; junction bases outside the gene matches: 2. The sample comprised naive CD4+ T cells sorted from blood. Subset indicated: CD45RA+ positively selected. This chain uses TRBV5-1 with TRBJ2-7; 9 bases are shared with TRBD1. The receptor's source is a man between 18 and 35 years old in good health. The CDR3 region has the DNA TGCGCCAGCAGCTTGGAGGGACAGGGATCCTACGAGCAGTACTTC. Residues: CASSLEGQGSYEQYF.